This is a list of T cell receptor beta chains from one sample in a study of T cell responses to AZD1222 COVID-19 vaccine. TCRdb's table, derived via immunoSEQ multiplex PCR, lists solely in-frame clones and lacks some. The repertoire includes some 170,000 clones, 70% to 90% of them detected once, and 1.5% to 2% sits in the top ten. The sequences come from peripheral blood, collected on day 0 of AZD1222 vaccination. The receptors stem from an adult in good health. Each CDR3 is given with its conserved first and last residue. Fields, in order: J gene, D gene, clone size, V gene, CDR3 protein, CDR3 DNA. A D gene is named only where the DNA matches it firmly. Rows may omit the clone size; those that give it use once, few, many or a size class.

j_gene: TRBJ2-1
d_gene: TRBD2
abundance: NA
v_gene: TRBV24-1
CDR3aa: CATSDLVGPGRNEQFF
CDR3nt: TGTGCCACCAGTGATTTGGTGGGGCCCGGGAGGAATGAGCAGTTCTTC

j_gene: TRBJ1-2
d_gene: TRBD1
abundance: NA
v_gene: TRBV24-1
CDR3aa: CATSDLGQGHGYTF
CDR3nt: TGTGCCACCAGTGATCTGGGACAGGGCCATGGCTACACCTTC

j_gene: TRBJ2-3
d_gene: NA
abundance: NA
v_gene: TRBV24-1
CDR3aa: CATSDINRRGITDTQYF
CDR3nt: TGTGCCACCAGTGATATAAATAGGCGAGGAATCACAGATACGCAGTATTTT

j_gene: TRBJ1-1
d_gene: NA
abundance: once
v_gene: TRBV18
CDR3aa: CASSPPGLPRGTEAFF
CDR3nt: TGTGCCAGCTCACCCCCGGGACTTCCAAGGGGCACTGAAGCTTTCTTT

j_gene: TRBJ2-1
d_gene: TRBD1
abundance: NA
v_gene: TRBV7-3
CDR3aa: CASSPEGDRPYNEQFF
CDR3nt: TGTGCCAGCAGCCCCGAGGGGGACAGACCCTACAATGAGCAGTTCTTC

j_gene: TRBJ1-3
d_gene: TRBD1
abundance: few
v_gene: TRBV7-9
CDR3aa: CASSSDRDSGNTIYF
CDR3nt: TGTGCCAGCAGTTCGGACAGGGACTCTGGAAACACCATATATTTT

j_gene: TRBJ1-6
d_gene: NA
abundance: NA
v_gene: TRBV6-6
CDR3aa: CASSYSRDISSPLHF
CDR3nt: TGTGCCAGCAGTTACTCTCGGGACATTTCTTCACCCCTCCACTTT

j_gene: TRBJ2-5
d_gene: TRBD1
abundance: NA
v_gene: TRBV24-1
CDR3aa: CATSDSAGQGGRYQETQYF
CDR3nt: TGTGCCACCAGTGATTCCGCTGGACAGGGGGGAAGATATCAAGAGACCCAGTACTTC

j_gene: TRBJ1-3
d_gene: NA
abundance: NA
v_gene: TRBV7-9
CDR3aa: CASSLEVSGGKNTIYF
CDR3nt: TGTGCCAGCAGCTTAGAAGTTTCCGGGGGTAAAAACACCATATATTTT

j_gene: TRBJ2-1
d_gene: NA
abundance: NA
v_gene: TRBV6-5
CDR3aa: CASSYTGVAYNEQFF
CDR3nt: TGTGCCAGCAGTTACACGGGGGTAGCCTACAATGAGCAGTTCTTC

j_gene: TRBJ1-1
d_gene: NA
abundance: NA
v_gene: TRBV2
CDR3aa: CASTGPHTEAFF
CDR3nt: TGTGCCAGCACCGGACCCCACACTGAAGCTTTCTTT

j_gene: TRBJ1-2
d_gene: NA
abundance: NA
v_gene: TRBV29-1
CDR3aa: CSVVAGMGGYTF
CDR3nt: TGCAGCGTTGTAGCAGGGATGGGTGGCTACACCTTC

j_gene: TRBJ2-3
d_gene: NA
abundance: NA
v_gene: TRBV11-2
CDR3aa: CASSPGAGASTDTQYF
CDR3nt: TGTGCCAGCAGCCCCGGGGCAGGGGCTAGCACAGATACGCAGTATTTT

j_gene: TRBJ1-1
d_gene: NA
abundance: NA
v_gene: TRBV18
CDR3aa: CASSPRTVSLNTEAFF
CDR3nt: TGTGCCAGCTCACCACGGACAGTGAGCTTGAACACTGAAGCTTTCTTT

j_gene: TRBJ1-5
d_gene: NA
abundance: NA
v_gene: TRBV7-2
CDR3aa: CASGGNQPQHF
CDR3nt: TGTGCCAGCGGAGGAAATCAGCCCCAGCATTTT

j_gene: TRBJ1-3
d_gene: NA
abundance: NA
v_gene: TRBV30
CDR3aa: CAWSVMGDTVYF
CDR3nt: TGTGCCTGGAGTGTAATGGGGGACACGGTATATTTT

j_gene: TRBJ2-1
d_gene: TRBD2
abundance: NA
v_gene: TRBV6-2/TRBV6-3
CDR3aa: CASSLGGGPYNEQFF
CDR3nt: TGTGCCAGCAGTTTGGGGGGAGGGCCGTACAATGAGCAGTTCTTC

j_gene: TRBJ1-1
d_gene: NA
abundance: NA
v_gene: TRBV27
CDR3aa: CASSLRGLVNTEAFF
CDR3nt: TGTGCCAGCAGTTTACGGGGGTTAGTGAACACTGAAGCTTTCTTT